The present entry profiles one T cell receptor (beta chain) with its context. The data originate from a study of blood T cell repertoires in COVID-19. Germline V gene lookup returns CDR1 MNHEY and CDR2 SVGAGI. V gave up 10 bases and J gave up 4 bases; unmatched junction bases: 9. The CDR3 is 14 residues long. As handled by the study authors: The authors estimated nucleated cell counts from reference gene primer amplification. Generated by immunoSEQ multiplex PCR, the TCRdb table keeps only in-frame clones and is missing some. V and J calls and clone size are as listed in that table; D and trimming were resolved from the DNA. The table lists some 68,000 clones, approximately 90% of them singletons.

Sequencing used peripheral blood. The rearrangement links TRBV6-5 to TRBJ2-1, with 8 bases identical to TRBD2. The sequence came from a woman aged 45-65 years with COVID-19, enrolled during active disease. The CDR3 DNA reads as TGTGCCACCGGGGTCGGGAGGGGGTACAATGAGCAGTTCTTC. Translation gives CATGVGRGYNEQFF.